This T cell receptor beta chain was profiled in a study of PD-L1 blockade in urothelial cancer. Study overall: Typically, measured as a median, blood samples had approximately 130,000 T cells.

The V end lost 5 bases, the J end lost 6 bases, and 9 bases lay between the germline ends. Per germline, CDR1 SGHTS and CDR2 YDEGEE. The CDR3 is 12 amino acids. Clones were read by immunoSEQ multiplex PCR, and TCRdb kept only the in-frame ones, dropping some. The sample lists 65,000 to 90,000 clones, about four fifths seen once, with approximately 10% in the top ten. The study's findings and limits: Clones that were tumor-associated expanded more in the blood of durable-benefit patients at 3 weeks. Where pretreatment blood TCR clonality fell below the median, better survival was predicted.

This sample's time point: pretreatment peripheral blood. Concerning this clone itself: Its cognate antigen is unknown.

The origin of this receptor is a woman in her 70s with urothelial cancer. The rearrangement uses TRBV5-8 and TRBJ1-5; D not resolved. The starting material was PBMCs, obtained around atezolizumab (anti-PD-L1) treatment. The CDR3 reads CASSLISQPQHF. In nucleotides, the CDR3 is TGTGCCAGCAGTTTGATATCTCAGCCCCAGCATTTT. Full variable domain (missing parts from reference TRBV5-8 and TRBJ1-5): EAGVTQSPTHLIKTRGQQATLRCSPISGHTSVYWYQQALGLGLQFLLWYDEGEERNRGNFPPRFSGRQFPNYSSELNVNALELEDSALYLCASSLISQPQHFGDGTRLSIL.